The clone carrying this T cell receptor beta chain was seen a handful of times. Its specificity is not known. Sequence at one end of the junction differs from germline and may be a read error. CDR1 is SGHVS, CDR2 FQNEAQ, per germline. This CDR3 has 14 residues. A second PCR of about 7 to 11 cycles used a sample-barcoded 5' primer and a J-beta primer mix. MiXCR, applied by TCRdb to the 5' RACE reads, yields one record per CDR3 protein. Of about 290,000 distinct CDR3 sequences in the sample, less than 30% are singletons; the top ten hold over 25%. The sample is drawn from a study of blood T cells in healthy people across ages. Notes on the study in general: Among T cells, TCR beta diversity per million cells dropped roughly linearly as age rose. Estimated diversity across one million T cells was deemed an underestimate.

The sequencing sample was made of blood. The chain uses TRBV7-8 and TRBJ1-4, with D unclear. The sequence derives from a woman aged 70 to 79 in good health. The CDR3, as DNA: TGTGCCAGCAGCATAGCAACAACTAATGAAAAACTGTTTTTT. The encoded protein is CASSIATTNEKLFF.